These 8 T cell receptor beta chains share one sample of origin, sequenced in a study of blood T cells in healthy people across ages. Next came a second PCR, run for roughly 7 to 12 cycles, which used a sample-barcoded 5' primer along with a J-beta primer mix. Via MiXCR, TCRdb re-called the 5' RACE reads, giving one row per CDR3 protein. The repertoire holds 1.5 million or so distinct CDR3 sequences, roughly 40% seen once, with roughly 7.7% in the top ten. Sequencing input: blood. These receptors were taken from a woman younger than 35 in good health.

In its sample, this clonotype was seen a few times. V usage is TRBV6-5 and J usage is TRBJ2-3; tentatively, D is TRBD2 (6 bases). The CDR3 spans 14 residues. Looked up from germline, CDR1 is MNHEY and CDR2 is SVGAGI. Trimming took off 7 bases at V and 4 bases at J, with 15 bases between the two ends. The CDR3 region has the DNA TGTGCCAGCACCGGGACTGGAGGCGCAGATACGCAGTATTTT. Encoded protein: CASTGTGGADTQYF.

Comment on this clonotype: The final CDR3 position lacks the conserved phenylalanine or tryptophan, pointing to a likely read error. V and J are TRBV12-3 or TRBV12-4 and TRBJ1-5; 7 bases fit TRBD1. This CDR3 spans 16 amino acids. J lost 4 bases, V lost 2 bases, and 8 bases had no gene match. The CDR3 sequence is CASSLSTGVRNQPQHV. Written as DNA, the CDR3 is TGTGCCAGCAGTTTAAGTACAGGGGTTAGGAATCAGCCCCAGCATGTT.

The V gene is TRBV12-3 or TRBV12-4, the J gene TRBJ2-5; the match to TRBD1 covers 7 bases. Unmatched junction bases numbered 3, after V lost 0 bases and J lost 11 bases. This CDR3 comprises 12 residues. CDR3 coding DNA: TGTGCCAGCAGTTTAGCGCCGGGACAGCAGTACTTC. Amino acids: CASSLAPGQQYF.

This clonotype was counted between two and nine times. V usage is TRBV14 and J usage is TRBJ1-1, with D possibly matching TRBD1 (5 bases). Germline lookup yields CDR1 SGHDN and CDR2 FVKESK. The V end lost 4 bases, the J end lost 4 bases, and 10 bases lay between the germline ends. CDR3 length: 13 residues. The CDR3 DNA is TGTGCCAGCAGCCCGGGGCTTGGCACTGAAGCTTTCTTT. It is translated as CASSPGLGTEAFF.

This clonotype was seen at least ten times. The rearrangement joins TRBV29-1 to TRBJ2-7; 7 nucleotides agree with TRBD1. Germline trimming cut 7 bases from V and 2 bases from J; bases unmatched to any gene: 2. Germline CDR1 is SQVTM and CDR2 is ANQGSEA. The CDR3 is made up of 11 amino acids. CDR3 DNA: TGCAGCGCCGGGACAGCCTACGAGCAGTACTTC. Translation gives CSAGTAYEQYF.

The CDR3 DNA follows: TGCAGTGCTAGCGCCTTAGCGGGACCCTACGAGCAGTACTTC. Protein: CSASALAGPYEQYF. The V and J genes are TRBV20-1 and TRBJ2-7; 8 positions agree with TRBD2. Germline loops: CDR1 DFQATT, CDR2 SNEGSKA (reference sequence). There are 14 residues in the CDR3. The V segment lost 3 bases and the J segment 2 bases; nucleotides outside the gene matches: 6.

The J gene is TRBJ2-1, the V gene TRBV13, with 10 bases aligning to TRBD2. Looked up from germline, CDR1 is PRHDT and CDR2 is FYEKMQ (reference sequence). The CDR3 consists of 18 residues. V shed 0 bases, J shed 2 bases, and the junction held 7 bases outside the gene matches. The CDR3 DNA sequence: TGTGCCAGCAGCTTAGGCCTAAAAGCGGGAGGGGCCTACAATGAGCAGTTCTTC. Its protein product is CASSLGLKAGGAYNEQFF.

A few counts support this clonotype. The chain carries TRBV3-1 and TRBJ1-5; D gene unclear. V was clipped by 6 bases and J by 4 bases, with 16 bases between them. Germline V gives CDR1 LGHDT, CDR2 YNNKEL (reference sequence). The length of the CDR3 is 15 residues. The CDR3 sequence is CASSQDPRINQPQHF. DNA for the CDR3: TGTGCCAGCAGTCAGGACCCCCGGATTAATCAGCCCCAGCATTTT.